The 8 T cell receptor beta chains below were found in one sample sequenced in a study of T-cell reconstitution after alpha-beta-depleted transplantation in children. Using unique molecular identifiers, the investigators prepared the TCRbeta library. TCRdb analysed the PCR reads with MiXCR anew, one entry per CDR3 protein. The sample yields about 120,000 distinct CDR3 sequences, 23% seen once. The sequences come from PBMCs, mostly from graft donor cells, collected 180 days after TCRalphabeta/CD19-depleted stem cell transplant. These receptors came from a male patient between 2 and 15 years old who had a stem cell transplant for chronic granulomatous disease, so the T cells may come from the graft donor.

The table lists this clonotype with many counts. CDR3 sequence: CASSTRQEFRSGANVLTF. In DNA form, the CDR3 reads TGCGCCAGCAGCACGCGACAGGAGTTTCGCTCTGGGGCCAACGTCCTGACTTTC. The chain employs TRBV4-3 and TRBJ2-6; D possibly corresponds to TRBD1 (6 bases). The CDR3 has 18 amino acids. V lost 5 bases and J lost 0, with 17 bases in between. CDR1 LGHNA and CDR2 YSLEER come from the germline V gene.

The table lists this clonotype with a few counts. This chain connects TRBV5-1 to TRBJ2-5; possibly TRBD1 for D (5 bases). This CDR3 spans 14 amino acids. CDR1 and CDR2 from the germline V gene are SGHRS and YFSETQ. Trimming removed 1 base at V and 2 bases at J, with 9 bases between. The CDR3 reads CASSLIDSQETQYF. In nucleotides, the CDR3 is TGCGCCAGCAGCTTGATCGACAGTCAAGAGACCCAGTACTTC.

The table lists this clonotype with a few counts. The V and J genes are TRBV7-2 and TRBJ2-7, with 9 positions matching TRBD2. V was clipped by 2 bases and J by 3 bases; unmatched bases: 2. This CDR3 comprises 14 residues. CDR1 is SGHTA and CDR2 is FQGNSA in the germline V gene. The CDR3 sequence is CASSLPAGGYEQYF. The CDR3 nucleotides are TGTGCCAGCAGCTTACCAGCGGGAGGCTACGAGCAGTACTTC.

This clonotype was seen a few times. The chain employs TRBV18 and TRBJ2-1; 7 bases are shared with TRBD2. The CDR3 totals 13 residues. The V gene's germline CDR1 is KGHSH and CDR2 LQKENI. J lost 6 bases, V lost 5 bases, and 4 bases had no gene match. The CDR3 reads CASSSGLGNEQFF. Here the CDR3 DNA reads TGTGCCAGCTCAAGCGGACTAGGCAATGAGCAGTTCTTC.

This clonotype was counted at least ten times. V and J are TRBV20-1 and TRBJ2-1; D perhaps matches TRBD2 (5 bases). Germline CDR1 DFQATT, CDR2 SNEGSKA (reference sequence). V was trimmed by 6 bases and J by 4 bases, leaving 7 bases between them. The CDR3 is 11 amino acids. This CDR3 reads CSARGYNEQFF. For the CDR3, the DNA is TGCAGTGCCCGGGGTTACAATGAGCAGTTCTTC.

This clonotype was picked up many times. The V gene is TRBV12-3 or TRBV12-4, the J gene TRBJ2-4; a weak D match, TRBD1 (6 bases). Trimming left V 5 bases short and J 8 bases short, with 10 bases between. The CDR3 length is 12 residues. This CDR3 reads CASSRPGDIQYF. The CDR3 nucleotides read TGTGCCAGCAGTCGTCCAGGGGACATTCAGTACTTC.

This clonotype was counted a few times. The chain is built from TRBV7-6 and TRBJ2-7, with D perhaps assigned TRBD1 or TRBD2 (5 bases each). Trimming pared 5 bases from V and 6 bases from J, leaving 14 bases between. The germline V gene has CDR1 SGHVS and CDR2 FNYEAQ. The CDR3 runs to 13 residues. The CDR3 region is CASSQGPDREQYF. The CDR3 nucleotides read TGTGCCAGCAGCCAGGGACCTGACCGCGAGCAGTACTTC.

The sample holds a few counts of this clonotype. This chain joins TRBV7-2 and TRBJ2-5; D is uncertain. From germline, CDR1 is SGHTA and CDR2 FQGNSA. V was cut by 8 bases and J by 5 bases, with 9 bases left in between. This CDR3 is built from 11 residues. This CDR3 reads CASSPKETQYF. The CDR3 DNA reads as TGTGCCAGCTCACCAAAGGAGACCCAGTACTTC.